This T cell receptor (beta chain) was identified during a study of T cell changes during pregnancy in multiple sclerosis. In its sample, this clone was seen once. Data came from immunoSEQ multiplex PCR; TCRdb stores just in-frame clones and leaves some out. The table lists 80,000 to 100,000 clones, over 85% of them singletons. This CDR3 comprises 14 residues. Germline lookup yields CDR1 SGHAT and CDR2 FQNNGV. V was cut by 2 bases and J by 4 bases, with 11 bases left in between. The clonotype comes from a female donor with multiple sclerosis, enrolled in a pregnancy study. The chain has TRBV11-2 and TRBJ2-5, with a tentative D call TRBD2 (5 bases). Material: peripheral blood, obtained after pregnancy. The CDR3 bases are TGTGCCAGCAGCTTAAACGGGATAAGAGAGACCCAGTACTTC. Its protein product is CASSLNGIRETQYF.